Described below is a single T cell receptor (beta chain) sequence and its context. The antigen is undetermined. Study processing details: Between-group CDR3 differences, defined by clinicopathological status, yielded a distant-metastasis classifier for papillary thyroid cancer. Through MiXCR, TCRdb re-clonotyped the PCR reads. It is TCRdb's table, rather than the study itself, that gives the V and J calls and clone size. This table holds about 93,000 clones, approximately 11% found once. These data are taken from a study of metastatic and nonmetastatic thyroid tumors. The overall study: Repertoire comparisons spanned blood and tumor or nodule tissue from malignant and benign thyroid patients.

This CDR3 region has 15 residues. The germline gives CDR1 SGHAT, CDR2 FQNNGV. Germline trimming cut 5 bases from V and 9 bases from J; bases unmatched to any gene: 12. General study results and limits: Benign nodules were reported to have significantly lower TCR beta diversity than malignant thyroid tumors, in blood and tumor.

Patients had received no treatment of any kind before thyroid surgery. The chain carries TRBV11-2 and TRBJ2-1; 8 bases map to TRBD2. The sequencing input was blood. This clonotype originated in a female donor with papillary thyroid cancer or a benign thyroid nodule (not recorded which). Some clones in this sample may be carry-over from other donors' samples. The DNA of the CDR3 is TGTGCCAGCAGCCAGACCAGCGGGGGCCTGGGTGAGCAGTTCTTC. Protein product: CASSQTSGGLGEQFF. Together with reference TRBV11-2 and TRBJ2-1, the CDR3 gives the full variable domain: EAGVAQSPRYKIIEKRQSVAFWCNPISGHATLYWYQQILGQGPKLLIQFQNNGVVDDSQLPKDRFSAERLKGVDSTLKIQPAKLEDSAVYLCASSQTSGGLGEQFFGPGTRLTVL.